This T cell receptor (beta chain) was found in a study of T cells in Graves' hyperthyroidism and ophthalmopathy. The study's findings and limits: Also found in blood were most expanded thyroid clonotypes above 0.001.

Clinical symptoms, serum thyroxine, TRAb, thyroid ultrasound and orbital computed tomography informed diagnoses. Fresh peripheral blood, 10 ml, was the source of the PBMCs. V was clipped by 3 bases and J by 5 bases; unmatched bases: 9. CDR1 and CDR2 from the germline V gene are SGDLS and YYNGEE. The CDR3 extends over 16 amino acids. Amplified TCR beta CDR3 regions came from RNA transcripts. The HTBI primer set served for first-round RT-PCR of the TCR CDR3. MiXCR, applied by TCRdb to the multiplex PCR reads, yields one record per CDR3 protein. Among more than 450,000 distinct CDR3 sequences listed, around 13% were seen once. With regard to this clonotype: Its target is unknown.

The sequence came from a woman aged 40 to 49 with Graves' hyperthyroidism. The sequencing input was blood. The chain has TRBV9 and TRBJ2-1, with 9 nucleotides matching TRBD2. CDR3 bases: TGTGCCAGCAGCGCAGGAGCGGGAGGAGGGAACAATGAGCAGTTCTTC. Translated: CASSAGAGGGNNEQFF.